This entry lists 21 T cell receptor beta chains sequenced from one sample in a study of control samples from healthy donors and cancer patients. Sequenced by immunoSEQ multiplex PCR; TCRdb stores in-frame clones only, minus some. The sample lists over 80,000 clones, about 80% occurring once. Sequencing was performed on blood. These receptor sequences come from a woman in her thirties in good health.

The V call is TRBV7-6, the J call TRBJ2-2; TRBD1 matches at 9 bases. With V trimmed by 0 bases and J by 2 bases, 1 base remained unmatched. The CDR3 loop spans 16 amino acids. The germline gives CDR1 SGHVS, CDR2 FNYEAQ. CDR3 residues: CASSLAGQGNTGELFF. As DNA, the CDR3 is TGTGCCAGCAGCTTAGCGGGACAGGGAAACACCGGGGAGCTGTTTTTT. The full variable domain, rest sourced from reference TRBV7-6 and TRBJ2-2, is GAGVSQSPRYKVTKRGQDVALRCDPISGHVSLYWYRQALGQGPEFLTYFNYEAQQDKSGLPNDRFSAERPEGSISTLTIQRTEQRDSAMYRCASSLAGQGNTGELFFGEGSRLTVL.

The chain joins TRBV11-2 to TRBJ2-5; 7 positions agree with TRBD2. CDR1 and CDR2 (germline): SGHAT, FQNNGV. After removal of 5 bases from V and 5 bases from J, the junction contained 5 bases not matched to a gene. The CDR3 covers 13 residues. CDR3 in DNA: TGTGCCAGCAGCCCACTGGGGGGGGAGACCCAGTACTTC. It translates to CASSPLGGETQYF.

The chain employs TRBV6-5 and TRBJ1-2; D is unresolved. CDR3 length: 13 residues. V was pared by 6 bases and J by 8 bases, with 16 bases between. CDR1 is MNHEY and CDR2 is SVGAGI in the germline V gene. The CDR3 loop is CASSITESGGYTF. In DNA form, the CDR3 reads TGTGCCAGCAGCATTACAGAGTCGGGAGGCTACACCTTC.

V usage is TRBV7-9 and J usage is TRBJ1-1; no firm D call. Trimming pared 5 bases from V and 3 bases from J, leaving 13 bases between. There are 14 residues in the CDR3. Germline CDR1 reads SEHNR; CDR2 reads FQNEAQ (reference sequence). The CDR3 DNA is TGTGCCAGCAGCCCCTTGGGCGCCTACACTGAAGCTTTCTTT. Its translation: CASSPLGAYTEAFF.

The rearrangement joins TRBV7-2 to TRBJ1-2; D gene ambiguous. Trimming stripped 3 bases from V and 5 bases from J, with 7 bases between. The germline CDR1 and CDR2 sequences are SGHTA and FQGNSA. The CDR3 loop spans 12 amino acids. CDR3 loop: CASSFAEYGYTF. For the CDR3, the DNA is TGTGCCAGCAGCTTCGCGGAGTATGGCTACACCTTC.

This chain uses TRBV6-2 or TRBV6-3 with TRBJ2-1; D not certain. This CDR3 has 14 residues. V was shortened by 5 bases and J by 5 bases, with 13 bases between the two germline ends. CDR1 is MNHEY and CDR2 is SVGEGT in the germline V gene. The CDR3 DNA follows: TGTGCCAGCAGTGTCCGACTCAAGCACAATGAGCAGTTCTTC. Protein product: CASSVRLKHNEQFF.

The CDR3 is CASSFRGLGTDTQYF. The CDR3 bases are TGCGCCAGCAGCTTCAGGGGACTGGGGACAGATACGCAGTATTTT. This chain connects TRBV5-1 to TRBJ2-3, with D possibly called TRBD1 or TRBD2 (6 bases each). The CDR3 is 15 amino acids. Germline V gives CDR1 SGHRS, CDR2 YFSETQ. V shed 2 bases and J shed 3 bases, with 13 bases lying between them. Full variable domain (remainder filled in from reference TRBV5-1 and TRBJ2-3): KAGVTQTPRYLIKTRGQQVTLSCSPISGHRSVSWYQQTPGQGLQFLFEYFSETQRNKGNFPGRFSGRQFSNSRSEMNVSTLELGDSALYLCASSFRGLGTDTQYFGPGTRLTVL.

J is TRBJ2-2 and V is TRBV6-5, with D possibly TRBD2 on 5 matching bases. The V and J ends lost 8 bases and 5 bases respectively, with 18 bases between them. Per the germline V gene, CDR1 is MNHEY and CDR2 is SVGAGI. The CDR3 spans 15 residues. This CDR3 is CASQPRGRRTGELFF. The CDR3 DNA reads as TGTGCCAGCCAACCACGGGGAAGGAGAACCGGGGAGCTGTTTTTT.

This clone was observed at least ten times. The genes are TRBV19 and TRBJ2-1, with 10 bases fitting TRBD1. V was pared by 5 bases and J by 9 bases, with 7 bases of the junction left unmatched. There are 14 residues in the CDR3. The germline V gene has CDR1 LNHDA and CDR2 SQIVND (reference sequence). This chain's CDR3 is CASSSTGGLGEQFF. DNA of the CDR3: TGTGCCAGTAGTTCGACAGGGGGCTTGGGTGAGCAGTTCTTC.

This clone was seen more than once but under ten times. The chain joins TRBV5-1 to TRBJ2-6; D gene uncertain. The CDR3 has 14 residues. V lost 5 bases and J lost 1, with 7 bases in between. From germline, CDR1 is SGHRS and CDR2 YFSETQ. CDR3 amino acids: CASSSESGANVLTF. In DNA form, the CDR3 reads TGCGCCAGCAGTTCCGAGTCTGGGGCCAACGTCCTGACTTTC.

There are a few counts of this clone. The chain couples TRBV10-3 to TRBJ1-1; D may be TRBD1 (5 bases). The CDR3 is 13 amino acids. Looked up from germline, CDR1 is ENHRY and CDR2 is SYGVKD. V was pared by 11 bases and J by 8 bases, with 21 bases between. DNA for the CDR3: TGTGCCGTCGTTCCCGGGGGATTGGAGGAAGCTTTCTTT. Amino acids: CAVVPGGLEEAFF.

V is TRBV24-1 and J is TRBJ2-1; TRBD1 matches at 9 bases. V lost 9 bases and J lost 3; bases outside the gene matches: 5. CDR1 is KGHDR and CDR2 is SFDVKD in the germline V gene. The CDR3 is 14 amino acids. CDR3 DNA sequence: TGTGCCACCCAAGGGGGACAGGGCTACAATGAGCAGTTCTTC. Encoded protein: CATQGGQGYNEQFF.

This chain connects TRBV5-5 to TRBJ2-2; perhaps TRBD1 as D (6 bases). Germline CDR1 and CDR2: SGHKS and YYEKEE (reference sequence). Deletions cut 0 bases from V and 7 bases from J, with 10 bases between. The CDR3 sequence is 14 residues long. The CDR3 DNA follows: TGTGCCAGCAGCTTGGTACAGGGCGGCGGGGAGCTGTTTTTT. Amino acid sequence: CASSLVQGGGELFF.

This clone was detected only a few times. J is TRBJ1-3 and V is TRBV7-2, with TRBD1 matching 7 bases. Trimming at V came to 1 base and at J to 0 bases, leaving 6 bases not matched to a gene. Germline CDR1 SGHTA, CDR2 FQGNSA. There are 17 residues in the CDR3. The CDR3 nucleotides read TGTGCCAGCAGCTTAGGACAGGGTGACTTCTCTGGAAACACCATATATTTT. Its translation: CASSLGQGDFSGNTIYF. The whole variable domain, remainder taken from reference TRBV7-2 and TRBJ1-3, is GAGVSQSPSNKVTEKGKDVELRCDPISGHTALYWYRQSLGQGLEFLIYFQGNSAPDKSGLPSDRFSAERTGGSVSTLTIQRTQQEDSAVYLCASSLGQGDFSGNTIYFGEGSWLTVV.

CDR3 loop: CASSSNFDPQETQYF. The CDR3, as DNA: TGTGCCAGCAGCTCCAATTTCGATCCCCAAGAGACCCAGTACTTC. V usage is TRBV12-1 and J usage is TRBJ2-5. TRBV12-1 is assigned pseudogene status. CDR3 length: 15 amino acids.

V is TRBV6-5 and J is TRBJ2-7; D is unclear. V was clipped by 6 bases and J by 6 bases, with 15 bases between them. Germline V gene data show CDR1 as MNHEY and CDR2 as SVGAGI. The CDR3 extends over 13 amino acids. Written as DNA, the CDR3 is TGTGCCAGCAGAAGGCTTGCGGTAGGCGAGCAGTACTTC. Translated: CASRRLAVGEQYF.

V is TRBV13 and J is TRBJ1-2, with TRBD1 matching over 7 bases. The V and J ends lost 3 bases and 0 bases, in that order; junction bases with no gene match: 4. Germline V gene lookup returns CDR1 PRHDT and CDR2 FYEKMQ (reference sequence). The CDR3 is 15 amino acids. CDR3 coding DNA: TGTGCCAGCAGCTTGACAGGGACCCCTAACTATGGCTACACCTTC. Residues: CASSLTGTPNYGYTF.

CDR3 amino acids: CASSPAGLWETQYF. As DNA, the CDR3 is TGTGCCAGCAGCCCCGCGGGGTTATGGGAGACCCAGTACTTC. The rearrangement uses TRBV5-6 and TRBJ2-5, with D tentatively TRBD2 (6 bases). Germline V gene lookup returns CDR1 SGHDT and CDR2 YYEEEE. V shed 4 bases and J shed 5 bases, with 15 bases lying between them. The CDR3 totals 14 residues.

V usage is TRBV5-1 and J usage is TRBJ2-1; tentatively, D is TRBD1 (6 bases). The CDR3 totals 15 residues. Trimming removed 4 bases from V and 0 bases from J, with 11 bases in between. Germline V CDR1 and CDR2: SGHRS, YFSETQ. The CDR3 loop is CASSTRTASYNEQFF. DNA of the CDR3: TGCGCCAGCAGCACCCGGACAGCCTCCTACAATGAGCAGTTCTTC.

The chain combines TRBV24-1 with TRBJ1-1, with TRBD1 as a possible D gene (5 bases). V was clipped by 0 bases and J by 4 bases, with 14 bases between them. From germline, CDR1 is KGHDR and CDR2 SFDVKD. The length of the CDR3 is 16 residues. This chain's CDR3 is CATSDLRLWQGTEAFF. CDR3 DNA: TGTGCCACCAGTGATTTGCGTCTTTGGCAGGGCACTGAAGCTTTCTTT.

The rearrangement uses TRBV18 and TRBJ1-5, with D possibly TRBD1 on 5 matching bases. Trimming cost V 6 bases and J 3 bases, with 12 bases left between them. The CDR3 runs 14 residues. CDR1 is KGHSH, CDR2 LQKENI, per germline. The CDR3 coding sequence is TGTGCCAGCTCTCCGACGGGGCACAATCAGCCCCAGCATTTT. Translated: CASSPTGHNQPQHF.